Each of the 19 T cell receptor beta chains below was sequenced from the same sample in a study of shared clonotypes between healthy human individuals. Sequenced by immunoSEQ multiplex PCR; TCRdb stores in-frame clones only, minus some. The data show some 2 million clones, with over 85% seen just once and roughly 1% held by the top ten. Positively selected for CCR7, the CD45RO-negative cells used as naive CD8 cells excluded terminally differentiated effector memory CD45RA+ cells. The sequenced material came from naive CD8+ T cells sorted from blood. The receptors derive from a man aged 18-30 years in good health.

The chain combines TRBV27 with TRBJ1-1; the D gene is possibly TRBD1 (6 bases). Trimming left V 5 bases short and J 8 bases short, with 15 bases between. This CDR3 has 13 residues. Per the germline V gene, CDR1 is MNHEY and CDR2 is SMNVEV (reference sequence). The CDR3 loop is CASSQEAGDEAFF. CDR3 nucleotide sequence: TGTGCCAGCAGTCAAGAGGCAGGGGACGAAGCTTTCTTT.

The genes are TRBV19 and TRBJ2-1; 14 bases match TRBD2. The CDR3 loop spans 17 amino acids. J gave up 0 bases and V 9 bases, and 7 bases lay outside the gene matches. CDR1 LNHDA and CDR2 SQIVND come from the germline V gene (reference sequence). The CDR3 loop reads CARGRLAGGFSYNEQFF. For the CDR3, the DNA is TGTGCCAGAGGGAGACTAGCGGGAGGGTTCTCCTACAATGAGCAGTTCTTC. Based on the CDR3 plus reference TRBV19 and TRBJ2-1, the full variable domain is DGGITQSPKYLFRKEGQNVTLSCEQNLNHDAMYWYRQDPGQGLRLIYYSQIVNDFQKGDIAEGYSVSREKKESFPLTVTSAQKNPTAFYLCARGRLAGGFSYNEQFFGPGTRLTVL.

V gene TRBV6-6 combines with J gene TRBJ1-2; D may be TRBD1 (5 bases). Germline V gives CDR1 MNHNY, CDR2 SVGAGI (reference sequence). V lost 7 bases, J lost 0 bases, and 6 bases lay in between. This CDR3 region has 12 residues. CDR3 sequence (DNA): TGTGCCAGCAAGGGGCCTAACTATGGCTACACCTTC. Amino acids: CASKGPNYGYTF.

This clone was recorded once. The chain joins TRBV7-6 to TRBJ2-2, with D tentatively TRBD2 (6 bases). CDR3 length: 15 residues. With 5 bases removed from V and 4 bases from J, the gap between germline ends came to 14 bases. The germline CDR1 and CDR2 sequences are SGHVS and FNYEAQ. CDR3 nucleotide sequence: TGTGCCAGCAGCCAATTGGTGGGGGGCACCGGGGAGCTGTTTTTT. Its translation: CASSQLVGGTGELFF.

J is TRBJ2-3 and V is TRBV15, with D hard to call. This CDR3 has 13 amino acids. The V and J ends lost 3 bases and 3 bases respectively, with 7 bases between them. Germline V gene data show CDR1 as LNHNV and CDR2 as YYDKDF (reference sequence). The CDR3 loop is CATSSRQTDTQYF. The CDR3 nucleotides are TGTGCCACCAGCAGTCGGCAGACAGATACGCAGTATTTT.

The gene calls are TRBV10-3 and TRBJ1-2, with 7 positions matching TRBD1. The V gene's germline CDR1 is ENHRY and CDR2 SYGVKD. There are 15 residues in the CDR3. Losses at the gene ends were 2 bases for V and 0 bases for J; bases not matched to a gene: 3. CDR3 protein: CAISEPGQPNYGYTF. The CDR3 DNA reads as TGTGCCATCAGTGAGCCGGGACAGCCTAACTATGGCTACACCTTC.

This sequence joins TRBV5-1 and TRBJ2-7; no clear D gene. With 7 bases removed from V and 0 bases from J, the gap between germline ends came to 8 bases. CDR3 length: 12 amino acids. CDR1 and CDR2 from the germline V gene are SGHRS and YFSETQ. DNA of the CDR3: TGCGCCAGCCTCGGACCCTCCTACGAGCAGTACTTC. Its protein is CASLGPSYEQYF.

This sequence joins TRBV15 and TRBJ2-7; 8 nucleotides agree with TRBD1. Germline lookup yields CDR1 LNHNV and CDR2 YYDKDF (reference sequence). J lost 6 bases, V lost 3 bases, and 10 bases had no gene match. The CDR3 runs 15 residues. The CDR3 spells CATSSGYQGAVEQYF. DNA for the CDR3: TGTGCCACCAGCAGCGGATATCAGGGGGCTGTCGAGCAGTACTTC.

V gene TRBV27 combines with J gene TRBJ2-5; tentative D call: TRBD2 (5 bases). V gave up 2 bases and J gave up 1 base, with 17 bases separating them. CDR1 is MNHEY and CDR2 is SMNVEV in the germline V gene (reference sequence). The CDR3 consists of 17 residues. The CDR3 nucleotides read TGTGCCAGCAGTTTAGGGTCAGAGCGGCACCCCCAAGAGACCCAGTACTTC. Translation: CASSLGSERHPQETQYF.

This chain links TRBV13 with TRBJ1-2; D gene ambiguous. The CDR3 runs to 16 residues. V dropped 0 bases and J dropped 5 bases, with 16 bases sitting between them. The V gene's germline CDR1 is PRHDT and CDR2 FYEKMQ (reference sequence). The CDR3 DNA reads as TGTGCCAGCAGCTTAGGAGCTACGCTGACAACTTATGGCTACACCTTC. Its translation is CASSLGATLTTYGYTF.

This clone was detected only once. The chain is built from TRBV27 and TRBJ1-1; D is undetermined. Trimming took off 6 bases at V and 0 bases at J, with 8 bases between the two ends. Germline CDR1 reads MNHEY; CDR2 reads SMNVEV (reference sequence). CDR3 size: 13 residues. The CDR3: CASRPGLNTEAFF. The DNA for the CDR3 is TGTGCCAGCAGGCCGGGTCTGAACACTGAAGCTTTCTTT.

The V and J genes are TRBV11-2 and TRBJ2-3, with D perhaps TRBD2 (5 bases). This CDR3 region has 14 residues. V lost 2 bases and J lost 4, with 10 bases in between. Germline assignment: CDR1 SGHAT and CDR2 FQNNGV. CDR3 sequence reads: CASSLYAGADTQYF. The CDR3 DNA is TGTGCCAGCAGCTTATATGCGGGCGCAGATACGCAGTATTTT.

J is TRBJ2-5 and V is TRBV19, with 9 bases fitting TRBD1. V shed 4 bases and J 1 base; nucleotides not matched to a gene: 4. The CDR3 spans 15 residues. Germline V lookup: CDR1 LNHDA, CDR2 SQIVND (reference sequence). The CDR3 sequence is CASSSGTGTQETQYF. Written as DNA, the CDR3 is TGTGCCAGTAGTAGCGGGACAGGGACCCAAGAGACCCAGTACTTC.

This clone was picked up a small number of times. This chain connects TRBV5-3 to TRBJ1-6; TRBD1 matches at 9 bases. TRBV5-3 qualifies as an ORF whose function is uncertain. The CDR3 runs 14 residues. After removal of 1 base from V and 18 bases from J, the junction contained 11 bases not matched to a gene. CDR3 region: CARSLRKAVGQGHF. For the CDR3, the DNA is TGTGCCAGAAGCTTGAGGAAGGCTGTGGGACAGGGCCACTTT.

This clone was counted once. The V call is TRBV30, the J call TRBJ2-1, with TRBD2 as a possible D gene (6 bases). Trimming shortened V by 0 bases and J by 8 bases, and 11 bases separated the two germline ends. Germline CDR1 GTSNPN, CDR2 SVGIG (reference sequence). CDR3 length: 13 residues. The CDR3 is CAWSVSGVDEQFF. The CDR3 DNA follows: TGTGCCTGGAGTGTTTCGGGGGTTGATGAGCAGTTCTTC.

The chain carries TRBV7-2 and TRBJ2-7; TRBD2 might be the D (5 bases). This CDR3 is 16 amino acids long. Trimming took 5 bases from V and 2 from J, leaving 19 bases between them. Germline V CDR1 and CDR2: SGHTA, FQGNSA. CDR3: CASSTYLELGPYEQYF. In DNA, the CDR3 is TGTGCCAGCAGCACCTACCTAGAACTAGGCCCCTACGAGCAGTACTTC.

J is TRBJ1-2 and V is TRBV6-5; weak D call: TRBD1 (5 bases). Germline V gives CDR1 MNHEY, CDR2 SVGAGI. V lost 2 bases to trimming and J lost 2 bases, with 12 bases between them. CDR3 length equals 15 residues. CDR3 in DNA: TGTGCCAGCAGTTACAGGGACGGGGGAAACTATGGCTACACCTTC. It is translated as CASSYRDGGNYGYTF.

The rearrangement uses TRBV6-4 and TRBJ2-1; TRBD2 agrees at 8 bases. The germline CDR1 and CDR2 sequences are MRHNA and SNTAGT. With 3 bases clipped from V and 10 bases from J, the junction kept 5 bases outside the gene matches. The CDR3 has 13 amino acids. The CDR3 sequence: CASSDVAGLEQFF. The CDR3 DNA reads TGTGCCAGCAGTGATGTAGCGGGATTGGAGCAGTTCTTC.

The chain employs TRBV5-6 and TRBJ2-7; D remains unclear. The germline V and J ends were trimmed by 4 bases and 2 bases, with 10 bases remaining between them. Germline CDR1 and CDR2: SGHDT and YYEEEE. This CDR3 comprises 13 residues. CDR3 nucleotides: TGTGCCAGCAGCCAGGAATTTCCCTACGAGCAGTACTTC. Its protein product is CASSQEFPYEQYF.